A selection of T cell receptor beta chains follows, all from one sample in a study of blood T cell repertoires in COVID-19. Profiled with immunoSEQ multiplex PCR; TCRdb holds only in-frame clones, not every one. The sample shows over 300,000 clones, 90% of them seen only once. The sample was peripheral blood. The receptors shown here come from a man aged 18 to 29 with active or convalescent COVID-19. CDR3s include the opening cysteine and the closing phenylalanine or tryptophan. The order of the fields is J gene, V gene, clone size, D gene, CDR3 DNA, CDR3 protein. A D gene is named only where the DNA matches it firmly. Clone size is given for some rows only: seen once, a few or many times, or a class if the clone is expanded.

TRBJ1-6 TRBV7-2 - - TGTGCCAGCAGCTTGACAGCGCTCCTGTCAAGTTCACCCCTCCACTTT CASSLTALLSSSPLHF
TRBJ2-6 TRBV29-1 - - TGCAGCGTTAGGGGTTCTGGGGCCAACGTCCTGACTTTC CSVRGSGANVLTF
TRBJ1-2 TRBV19 - - TGTGCCAGTAGGCCAACCGGGACTTCTCCCGGCTACACCTTC CASRPTGTSPGYTF
TRBJ1-1 TRBV19 - - TGTGCCAGTAGTATGTGGCAGGGGACTGAAGCTTTCTTT CASSMWQGTEAFF
TRBJ2-7 TRBV7-7 - TRBD2 TGTGCTAGCAGCCCCGGACTAGTTGGCGAGCAGTACTTC CASSPGLVGEQYF
TRBJ1-3 TRBV4-2 - TRBD1 TGTGCCAGCAGCCAAGAGACAGGGTATCCTGGAAACACCATATATTTT CASSQETGYPGNTIYF
TRBJ1-5 TRBV6-6 - TRBD1 TGTGCCAGCAGCTCTCGCTGGGGACAGATCCTTTATAGCAATCAGCCCCAGCATTTT CASSSRWGQILYSNQPQHF
TRBJ2-7 TRBV7-8 - TRBD2 TGTGCCAGCAGCTCCGGGACTAGCGGAACCCTCTACGAGCAGTACTTC CASSSGTSGTLYEQYF
TRBJ1-5 TRBV5-5 - - TGTGCCAGCAGCTTGGCCGTCGTGGAGGTTCAGCCCCAGCATTTT CASSLAVVEVQPQHF
TRBJ2-3 TRBV7-9 - TRBD2 TGTGCCAGCAGCACCAGACTAGCGGACAGCACAGATACGCAGTATTTT CASSTRLADSTDTQYF
TRBJ2-7 TRBV5-5 - - TGTGCCAGCAGCGTGCAGGGTTCCTCCTACGAGCAGTACTTC CASSVQGSSYEQYF
TRBJ1-6 TRBV2 - TRBD1 TGTGCCAGCAGGGACAGGGCTATGAGTTCACCCCTCCACTTT CASRDRAMSSPLHF
TRBJ2-5 TRBV6-5 - - TGTGCCAGCAGTTATTTGTCCGGTACCCAGTACTTC CASSYLSGTQYF
TRBJ2-3 TRBV28 - TRBD1 TGTGCCAGCAATCAGGACAGGGGTGGCACAGATACGCAGTATTTT CASNQDRGGTDTQYF
TRBJ1-5 TRBV12-3/TRBV12-4 - - TGTGCCAGCAGAGGGGCTGGCAATCAGCCCCAGCATTTT CASRGAGNQPQHF
TRBJ2-1 TRBV27 - - TGTGCCAGTCACACGCTTACTACCTCATACAATGAGCAGTTCTTC CASHTLTTSYNEQFF
TRBJ2-7 TRBV7-9 - TRBD2 TGTGCCAGCAGGATGACTAGCGGGACTCCCGAGCAGTACTTC CASRMTSGTPEQYF
TRBJ2-1 TRBV7-8 - - TGTGCCAGCAGCTTAAAGATTGGGGGCCGAACGGACAGTCTTGTAAACAATGAGCAGTTCTTC CASSLKIGGRTDSLVNNEQFF
TRBJ1-6 TRBV28 - - TGTGCCAGCAGTTTAGTCTCGGGCAGGGATTCACCCCTCCACTTT CASSLVSGRDSPLHF
TRBJ2-7 TRBV10-3 - TRBD2 TGTGCCATCAGTGAGTCAACTAGCGGCACCTACGAGCAGTACTTC CAISESTSGTYEQYF
TRBJ2-3 TRBV6-5 - - TGTGCCAGCAACGTGGAGGGGGGGGCAGATACGCAGTATTTT CASNVEGGADTQYF
TRBJ2-7 TRBV9 - TRBD2 TGTGCCAGCAGCCTCGGGGGGGGCTACGAGCAGTACTTC CASSLGGGYEQYF
TRBJ2-1 TRBV7-2 - TRBD2 TGTGCCAGGGGGGGGTCCTACAATGAGCAGTTCTTC CARGGSYNEQFF
TRBJ2-6 TRBV3-1/TRBV3-2 few - TGTGCCAGCAGCCAAGATGGGAGCGCTGGGGCCAACGTCCTGACTTTC CASSQDGSAGANVLTF
TRBJ2-1 TRBV5-5 - TRBD1 TGTGCCAGCAGCTCCGCGGACAGGGGGTGGGCCGGTGAGCAGTTCTTC CASSSADRGWAGEQFF
TRBJ2-7 TRBV6-5 - - TGTGCCAGCAGTCCCGTCGCGACTGGTAACTACGAGCAGTACTTC CASSPVATGNYEQYF
TRBJ2-1 TRBV4-1 - TRBD2 TGCGCCAGCAGCCAGGCTAGCGGGATCTTCGGTGAGCAGTTCTTC CASSQASGIFGEQFF
TRBJ2-2 TRBV13 - - TGTGCCAGCAGCCACCGGGTTAGCGGGAACACCGGGGAGCTGTTTTTT CASSHRVSGNTGELFF
TRBJ1-2 TRBV28 - - TGTGCCAGCAGTTTATGGCAGGGCAGTGGCTACACCTTC CASSLWQGSGYTF
TRBJ2-2 TRBV6-6 - - TGTGCCAGCAGTCAACCAGGGGCCGGGGAGCTGTTTTTT CASSQPGAGELFF
TRBJ2-4 TRBV10-2 - - TGCGCCAGCAGTGATATGGGGGCGAGGACCAAAAACATTCAGTACTTC CASSDMGARTKNIQYF
TRBJ2-1 TRBV7-3 - TRBD2 TGTGCCAGCAGCCACTCCGCGGGAGCCTCCTACAATGAGCAGTTCTTC CASSHSAGASYNEQFF
TRBJ2-7 TRBV7-2 - TRBD2 TGTGCCAGCAGCTCCGGCGGGAGGAACTACGAGCAGTACTTC CASSSGGRNYEQYF
TRBJ2-7 TRBV11-2 - TRBD2 TGTGCCAGCAGCTTAGGGAACCGGGAGGCTGAAGAGCAGTACTTC CASSLGNREAEEQYF
TRBJ2-7 TRBV7-2 - - TGTGCCAGCAGCGCGTCCTACGAGCAGTACTTC CASSASYEQYF
TRBJ2-7 TRBV7-9 - TRBD1 TGTGCCAGCAGCTCCAACAGGGGTGAGACCTACGAGCAGTACTTC CASSSNRGETYEQYF
TRBJ1-3 TRBV9 once - TGTGCCAGCAGCGTAGATGGGGCCCGAGGCGACACCATATATTTT CASSVDGARGDTIYF
TRBJ1-1 TRBV28 - TRBD1 TGTGCCAGCTCCTGGCCGGGACAGGGATTTGAGGGAAACACTGAAGCTTTCTTT CASSWPGQGFEGNTEAFF
TRBJ2-7 TRBV27 - TRBD2 TGTGCCAGCCGCGAAAATCCGGGACTAGCGGGAGGGAGCTCCTACGAGCAGTACTTC CASRENPGLAGGSSYEQYF
TRBJ1-6 TRBV18 - TRBD1 TGTGCCAGCTCACTTCCGCAGGGGGCTCTCGGTAATTCACCCCTCCACTTT CASSLPQGALGNSPLHF
TRBJ2-1 TRBV5-1 - - TGCGCCAGCAGCTTGGGGGCGGGGCCTTACAATGAGCAGTTCTTC CASSLGAGPYNEQFF